The 5 T cell receptor beta chains given below trace back to one sample, sequenced in a study of OX40 agonist ivuxolimab in advanced cancers. Profiling relied on immunoSEQ multiplex PCR, and the TCRdb table lists in-frame clones only, not all of them. Among 30,000 to 35,000 clones, roughly 85% were seen once, and the ten largest hold more than 20%. This specimen consisted of CD4+ or CD8+ T cells sorted from blood, obtained in a trial of the OX40 agonist ivuxolimab. Every receptor here comes from an adult with an advanced solid tumor such as melanoma, head and neck, liver or kidney cancer.

This rearrangement joins TRBV1 to TRBJ1-5. TRBV1 is classified as a pseudogene. CDR3 size: 16 residues. The CDR3 is CTSSRGDLYSNQPQHF. CDR3 nucleotide sequence: TGCACCAGCAGCCGGGGGGACCTTTATAGCAATCAGCCCCAGCATTTT.

There are a few counts of this clone. V usage is TRBV6-1 and J usage is TRBJ2-7, with D perhaps matching TRBD1 or TRBD2 (5 bases each). Trimming pared 4 bases from V and 6 bases from J, leaving 10 bases between. CDR3 length equals 12 residues. Germline assignment: CDR1 MNHNS and CDR2 SASEGT. CDR3 in DNA: TGTGCCAGCAGTGGATGGGACGGCGAGCAGTACTTC. This codes for CASSGWDGEQYF.

V and J are TRBV29-1 and TRBJ1-2; 12 nucleotides agree with TRBD1. The V gene's germline CDR1 is SQVTM and CDR2 ANQGSEA. The CDR3 extends over 14 amino acids. The V segment lost 7 bases and the J segment 4 bases; nucleotides outside the gene matches: 7. CDR3 bases: TGCAGCGCCAGGGGGGACAGGGGGCCCTATGGCTACACCTTC. Protein: CSARGDRGPYGYTF.

The V call is TRBV19, the J call TRBJ2-6; unclear D gene. Deletions cut 7 bases from V and 2 bases from J, with 15 bases between. CDR1 LNHDA and CDR2 SQIVND come from the germline V gene (reference sequence). There are 16 residues in the CDR3. As DNA, the CDR3 is TGTGCCAGTACCGGTATCTGGGTACCTGGGGCCAACGTCCTGACTTTC. It yields the protein CASTGIWVPGANVLTF.

The chain has TRBV4-2 and TRBJ2-7; 8 nucleotides line up with TRBD1. The CDR3 consists of 14 residues. CDR1 is LGHNA and CDR2 is YNFKEQ in the germline V gene. With V trimmed by 1 base and J by 3 bases, 2 bases remained unmatched. The CDR3 region is CASSQAGGFYEQYF. CDR3 bases: TGTGCCAGCAGCCAAGCAGGGGGCTTCTACGAGCAGTACTTC.